These T cell receptor beta chains were read from a single sample in a study of shared clonotypes between healthy human individuals. TCRdb's table, derived via immunoSEQ multiplex PCR, lists solely in-frame clones and lacks some. This table holds around 1.5 million clones, under 99% found once. What was sequenced was naive CD4+ T cells sorted from blood. The receptors were sampled from a young man in good health. The CDR3 runs from the conserved cysteine through the conserved F or W. D genes are given only for firm matches. Clone size is stated in some rows and not others, as once, few, many or a class when expanded.

.	TRBV18	.	16	TRBJ2-2	CASSPGQIGNTGELFF	TGTGCCAGCTCACCAGGACAGATAGGGAACACCGGGGAGCTGTTTTTT
TRBD1	TRBV28	.	14	TRBJ1-2	CASSFGQGAYGYTF	TGTGCCAGCAGTTTTGGGCAGGGGGCCTATGGCTACACCTTC
.	TRBV19	.	11	TRBJ2-3	CASTATDTQYF	TGTGCCAGTACAGCCACAGATACGCAGTATTTT
.	TRBV27	.	16	TRBJ2-1	CASSRRLVPAYNEQFF	TGTGCCAGCAGTCGTCGACTAGTTCCTGCCTACAATGAGCAGTTCTTC
.	TRBV7-2	.	14	TRBJ1-2	CASSPGEINYGYTF	TGTGCCAGCAGCCCAGGAGAGATTAACTATGGCTACACCTTC
.	TRBV18	.	13	TRBJ2-3	CASSGDKTDTQYF	TGTGCCAGCTCCGGGGACAAGACAGATACGCAGTATTTT
TRBD1	TRBV7-2	.	14	TRBJ1-4	CASSRTGVNEKLFF	TGTGCCAGCAGCCGGACAGGGGTTAATGAAAAACTGTTTTTT
.	TRBV6-5	.	11	TRBJ2-5	CASSYAGTQYF	TGTGCCAGCAGTTACGCAGGGACCCAGTACTTC
.	TRBV28	.	18	TRBJ2-1	CASEGAGILQREYYEQFF	TGTGCCAGCGAGGGGGCAGGGATCTTACAGCGGGAGTACTATGAGCAGTTCTTC
.	TRBV6-1	.	14	TRBJ2-1	CASSTLYIYNEQFF	TGTGCCAGCAGCACCCTATACATCTACAATGAGCAGTTCTTC
.	TRBV5-8	.	14	TRBJ2-2	CASRGIPNTGELFF	TGTGCCAGCAGGGGGATTCCGAACACCGGGGAGCTGTTTTTT
.	TRBV14	.	15	TRBJ2-3	CASSQVRRPTDTQYF	TGTGCCAGCAGCCAAGTGCGCCGTCCTACAGATACGCAGTATTTT
.	TRBV5-5	.	15	TRBJ2-7	CASSLAGQFLYEQYF	TGTGCCAGCAGCTTAGCGGGACAGTTTTTATACGAGCAGTACTTC
.	TRBV6-5	.	14	TRBJ1-5	CASSYSVGNEPQHF	TGTGCCAGCAGTTATAGTGTAGGCAATGAGCCCCAGCATTTT
.	TRBV9	.	18	TRBJ2-2	CASSVGAGRSLNTGELFF	TGTGCCAGCAGCGTAGGGGCTGGGCGATCACTGAACACCGGGGAGCTGTTTTTT
.	TRBV10-3	few	12	TRBJ1-5	CAIAESNQPQHF	TGTGCCATCGCAGAATCGAATCAGCCCCAGCATTTT
TRBD1	TRBV5-1	.	13	TRBJ2-7	CASSTPGQGRQYF	TGCGCCAGCAGCACCCCGGGACAGGGGAGGCAGTACTTC
.	TRBV7-8	.	14	TRBJ1-2	CASSLGSGNYGYTF	TGTGCCAGCAGCTTAGGGTCAGGAAACTATGGCTACACCTTC
TRBD2	TRBV29-1	.	13	TRBJ2-1	CSTGLAGAGEQFF	TGCAGCACGGGACTAGCGGGAGCAGGGGAGCAGTTCTTC
.	TRBV18	.	16	TRBJ1-5	CASSPEGHRSNQPQHF	TGTGCCAGCTCACCAGAAGGACACCGGAGCAATCAGCCCCAGCATTTT
.	TRBV5-5	.	11	TRBJ1-2	CASSLNYGYTF	TGTGCCAGCAGCTTAAACTATGGCTACACCTTC
.	TRBV28	.	18	TRBJ2-1	CASSPAGGRGTIDNEQFF	TGTGCCAGCAGTCCCGCCGGGGGTCGGGGTACAATCGACAATGAGCAGTTCTTC
.	TRBV7-6	.	15	TRBJ2-7	CASSLALGGAYEQYF	TGTGCCAGCAGCTTAGCGCTGGGTGGGGCCTACGAGCAGTACTTC
TRBD1	TRBV4-3	.	15	TRBJ2-1	CASSQVQGAGNEQFF	TGCGCCAGCAGCCAAGTTCAGGGGGCGGGCAATGAGCAGTTCTTC
.	TRBV7-2	.	14	TRBJ2-7	CASSFSGGGYEQYF	TGTGCCAGCAGCTTCTCCGGGGGTGGGTACGAGCAGTACTTC
.	TRBV10-3	.	13	TRBJ2-1	CASLQGMPYEQFF	TGTGCCAGCCTACAGGGAATGCCTTATGAGCAGTTCTTC
.	TRBV5-8	.	14	TRBJ2-5	CASSPQVAGETQYF	TGTGCCAGCAGCCCGCAGGTCGCAGGAGAGACCCAGTACTTC
.	TRBV15	once	13	TRBJ1-2	CATSRGQVYGYTF	TGTGCCACCAGCAGAGGACAGGTCTATGGCTACACCTTC
.	TRBV4-2	.	15	TRBJ2-7	CASSPGVLGVGEQYF	TGTGCCAGCAGCCCGGGGGTTTTGGGGGTTGGCGAGCAGTACTTC
.	TRBV5-1	.	15	TRBJ2-7	CASSLTGQISYEQYF	TGCGCCAGCAGCTTGACGGGACAAATCTCCTACGAGCAGTACTTC
TRBD1	TRBV19	.	16	TRBJ1-5	CASSMGYDRGNQPQHF	TGTGCCAGTAGTATGGGATACGACAGGGGCAATCAGCCCCAGCATTTT
.	TRBV21-1	once	18	TRBJ2-1	CASTSPSGGMERDNEQFF	TGTGCCAGCACCTCGCCCTCGGGAGGGATGGAGAGGGACAATGAGCAGTTCTTC
TRBD2	TRBV29-1	.	14	TRBJ2-7	CSVDTGTSGDEQYF	TGCAGCGTTGACACCGGGACTAGCGGAGACGAGCAGTACTTC
TRBD2	TRBV9	.	13	TRBJ2-2	CASSGGLVGELFF	TGTGCCAGCAGCGGGGGACTAGTCGGGGAGCTGTTTTTT
.	TRBV27	.	15	TRBJ1-5	CASREGRNSNQPQHF	TGTGCCAGCAGGGAAGGTCGGAATAGCAATCAGCCCCAGCATTTT
.	TRBV18	.	13	TRBJ1-1	CASSPRDMTEAFF	TGTGCCAGCTCGCCGCGGGATATGACTGAAGCTTTCTTT
.	TRBV29-1	.	12	TRBJ2-5	CSVETSGETQYF	TGCAGCGTTGAAACCTCGGGAGAGACCCAGTACTTC
TRBD2	TRBV27	.	16	TRBJ2-5	CASSPTRLAGQETQYF	TGTGCCAGCAGTCCCACCCGACTAGCGGGACAAGAGACCCAGTACTTC
.	TRBV6-6	.	14	TRBJ2-7	CASSVVGARNEQYF	TGTGCCAGCAGTGTTGTGGGGGCTCGGAACGAGCAGTACTTC
TRBD2	TRBV5-1	.	14	TRBJ2-5	CASILTSGSETQYF	TGCGCCAGCATTTTGACTAGCGGGTCAGAGACCCAGTACTTC
.	TRBV10-3	once	13	TRBJ2-3	CAISPPSTDTQYF	TGTGCCATCAGCCCCCCTAGCACAGATACGCAGTATTTT
.	TRBV5-1	.	13	TRBJ2-1	CASSPRRGHEQFF	TGCGCCAGCAGCCCCAGGAGGGGGCATGAGCAGTTCTTC
.	TRBV20-1	few	11	TRBJ1-1	CSARLNTEAFF	TGCAGTGCTAGACTTAACACTGAAGCTTTCTTT
.	TRBV5-1	.	16	TRBJ2-7	CASSIRPGVSTYEQYF	TGCGCCAGCAGCATACGTCCGGGAGTTTCTACCTACGAGCAGTACTTC
TRBD1	TRBV4-2	.	17	TRBJ2-5	CASSQGTGGRMAETQYF	TGTGCCAGCAGCCAAGGGACAGGGGGCAGGATGGCTGAGACCCAGTACTTC
TRBD2	TRBV28	.	15	TRBJ2-7	CASSPVTSGSYEQYF	TGTGCCAGCAGTCCCGTGACTAGCGGCTCCTACGAGCAGTACTTC
.	TRBV6-6	.	14	TRBJ2-1	CASSNPSSYNEQFF	TGTGCCAGCAGTAACCCTAGCTCCTACAATGAGCAGTTCTTC
.	TRBV28	.	14	TRBJ2-7	CASSLEGGAYEQYF	TGTGCCAGCAGTTTGGAAGGTGGGGCCTACGAGCAGTACTTC
.	TRBV7-8	once	16	TRBJ1-2	CASSSSGEGLNYGYTF	TGTGCCAGCAGCTCATCCGGGGAGGGACTTAACTATGGCTACACCTTC
.	TRBV28	.	14	TRBJ1-1	CASSLIVANTEAFF	TGTGCCAGCAGTTTAATTGTGGCGAACACTGAAGCTTTCTTT
.	TRBV6-5	.	16	TRBJ2-2	CASSYSGPAWNGELFF	TGTGCCAGCAGTTACTCGGGCCCCGCTTGGAACGGGGAGCTGTTTTTT